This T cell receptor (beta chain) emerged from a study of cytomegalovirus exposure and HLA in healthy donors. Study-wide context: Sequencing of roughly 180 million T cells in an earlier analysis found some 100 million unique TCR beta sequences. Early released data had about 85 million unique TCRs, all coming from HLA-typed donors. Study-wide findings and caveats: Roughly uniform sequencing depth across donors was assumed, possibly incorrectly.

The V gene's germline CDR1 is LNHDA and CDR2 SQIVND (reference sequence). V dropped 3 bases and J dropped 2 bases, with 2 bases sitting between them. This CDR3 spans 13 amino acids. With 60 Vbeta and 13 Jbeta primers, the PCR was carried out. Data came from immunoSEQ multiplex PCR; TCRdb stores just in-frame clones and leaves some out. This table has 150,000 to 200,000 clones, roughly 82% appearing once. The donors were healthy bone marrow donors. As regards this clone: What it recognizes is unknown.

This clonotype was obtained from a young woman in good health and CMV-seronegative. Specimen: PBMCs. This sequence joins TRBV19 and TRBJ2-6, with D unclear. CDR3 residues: CASSITGANVLTF. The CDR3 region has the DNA TGTGCCAGTAGTATCACTGGGGCCAACGTCCTGACTTTC. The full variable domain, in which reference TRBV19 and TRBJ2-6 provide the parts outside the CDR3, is DGGITQSPKYLFRKEGQNVTLSCEQNLNHDAMYWYRQDPGQGLRLIYYSQIVNDFQKGDIAEGYSVSREKKESFPLTVTSAQKNPTAFYLCASSITGANVLTFGAGSRLTVL.